Below, 22 T cell receptor beta chains from the same sample are listed, as sequenced in a study of blood T cell repertoires in COVID-19. Sequenced by immunoSEQ multiplex PCR; TCRdb stores in-frame clones only, minus some. This table has around 100,000 clones, 84% appearing once. Sequencing input: peripheral blood. The receptors were sampled from a human donor in a cohort sampled during active or convalescent COVID-19.

The J gene is TRBJ2-7, the V gene TRBV11-2; possible D gene TRBD2, 6 bases. From germline, CDR1 is SGHAT and CDR2 FQNNGV. The CDR3 is made up of 18 amino acids. Deletions cut 5 bases from V and 2 bases from J, with 25 bases between. CDR3 in amino acids: CASSKGGTKGPGAYEQYF. CDR3 nucleotides: TGTGCCAGCAGCAAAGGAGGGACGAAGGGCCCCGGGGCCTACGAGCAGTACTTC.

This chain connects TRBV28 to TRBJ2-4, with D maybe TRBD2 (5 bases). This CDR3 is built from 13 residues. V lost 4 bases and J lost 7, with 11 bases in between. In germline, CDR1 is MDHEN, CDR2 SYDVKM. The CDR3 here is CASSSGRRNIQYF. The CDR3 nucleotides read TGTGCCAGCAGTTCTGGGAGAAGGAACATTCAGTACTTC.

V gene TRBV5-6 combines with J gene TRBJ2-1; 10 bases are a match to TRBD2. The V segment lost 3 bases and the J segment 4 bases; nucleotides outside the gene matches: 7. CDR3 length equals 16 residues. The V gene's germline CDR1 is SGHDT and CDR2 YYEEEE. The DNA for the CDR3 is TGTGCCAGCAGCTCCAAAAGCGGGGGGGCTTACAATGAGCAGTTCTTC. Its translation is CASSSKSGGAYNEQFF. The variable domain in full, completed from reference TRBV5-6 and TRBJ2-1, reads DAGVTQSPTHLIKTRGQQVTLRCSPKSGHDTVSWYQQALGQGPQFIFQYYEEEERQRGNFPDRFSGHQFPNYSSELNVNALLLGDSALYLCASSSKSGGAYNEQFFGPGTRLTVL.

The chain joins TRBV11-2 to TRBJ2-7; 7 bases align to TRBD1. This CDR3 has 13 residues. Germline CDR1 reads SGHAT; CDR2 reads FQNNGV. The trim removed 1 base at V and 5 bases at J, leaving 2 bases unmatched. As DNA, the CDR3 is TGTGCCAGCAGCTTAGGACAGGGTAACGAGCAGTACTTC. Translating it yields CASSLGQGNEQYF.

This clone was picked up one time. The chain combines TRBV6-5 with TRBJ2-3; the D gene is possibly TRBD2 (6 bases). Germline loops: CDR1 MNHEY, CDR2 SVGAGI. This CDR3 has 15 residues. Between the trimmed V and J ends, which lost 1 base and 5 bases, there was a span of 13 bases. The CDR3: CASSYFMGGIDTQYF. The CDR3 nucleotides read TGTGCCAGCAGTTACTTTATGGGGGGTATAGATACGCAGTATTTT.

V gene TRBV5-5 combines with J gene TRBJ2-7; 8 nucleotides agree with TRBD1. The CDR3 totals 15 residues. Trimming removed 4 bases from V and 0 bases from J; junction bases left unmatched: 6. Germline V gives CDR1 SGHKS, CDR2 YYEKEE (reference sequence). The CDR3 is CASSLGDRSSYEQYF. The CDR3 region has the DNA TGTGCCAGCAGCCTGGGGGACAGGAGCTCCTACGAGCAGTACTTC.

V is TRBV5-1 and J is TRBJ1-1; D is unclear. CDR3 length: 15 amino acids. V was clipped by 1 base and J by 1 base, with 11 bases between them. Germline lookup yields CDR1 SGHRS and CDR2 YFSETQ. The CDR3 region has the DNA TGCGCCAGCAGCTTGAGTGCAGGTTGGAACACTGAAGCTTTCTTT. Its protein is CASSLSAGWNTEAFF.

V usage is TRBV10-2 and J usage is TRBJ1-1; D unclear. Germline-derived CDR1 and CDR2 are WSHSY and SAAADI. The CDR3 contains 13 residues. V lost 0 bases and J lost 8, with 10 bases in between. The CDR3 sequence: CASSESGSGEAFF. DNA of the CDR3: TGCGCCAGCAGTGAGTCCGGCTCGGGGGAAGCTTTCTTT.

This chain uses TRBV18 with TRBJ2-1, with 9 positions matching TRBD1. Looked up from germline, CDR1 is KGHSH and CDR2 is LQKENI. V lost 5 bases and J lost 0; bases outside the gene matches: 8. The CDR3 is made up of 17 amino acids. The CDR3 DNA is TGTGCCAGCTCAGCGGACAGGGGAAGGAGCTCCTACAATGAGCAGTTCTTC. This translates into CASSADRGRSSYNEQFF.

The chain has TRBV12-1 and TRBJ1-1. TRBV12-1 is a known pseudogene. This CDR3 spans 13 amino acids. The CDR3 reads CASSFPGGTEAFF. The CDR3 region has the DNA TGTGCCAGCAGCTTTCCCGGGGGCACTGAAGCTTTCTTT.

This chain uses TRBV5-4 with TRBJ1-2; 12 nucleotides match TRBD1. The CDR3 extends over 14 amino acids. The ends lost 5 bases at V and 6 bases at J; junction bases unmatched: 5. CDR1 and CDR2 (germline): SGHNT, YYREEE (reference sequence). The CDR3 DNA is TGTGCCAGCAGTTCCGGGACAGGGGGCAATGGCTACACCTTC. It encodes CASSSGTGGNGYTF.

The CDR3 coding sequence is TGTGCCACCGAGACAGGCGGCACCGGGGAGCTGTTTTTT. Translating gives CATETGGTGELFF. The chain combines TRBV5-4 with TRBJ2-2, with TRBD1 as a possible D gene (6 bases). Per the germline V gene, CDR1 is SGHNT and CDR2 is YYREEE (reference sequence). The CDR3 contains 13 residues. V was trimmed by 9 bases and J by 4 bases, leaving 13 bases between them.

The chain carries TRBV2 and TRBJ2-7; 7 bases agree with TRBD1. This CDR3 contains 13 residues. Germline V gene data show CDR1 as SNHLY and CDR2 as FYNNEI. V gave up 8 bases and J gave up 3 bases; unmatched junction bases: 7. CDR3 DNA sequence: TGTGCCAGCCGCGACAGGGAGCGCTACGAGCAGTACTTC. This gives the protein CASRDRERYEQYF.

J is TRBJ1-2 and V is TRBV13, with a possible D match to TRBD1 (5 bases). The CDR3 contains 17 residues. Trimming took 5 bases from V and 5 from J, leaving 24 bases between them. From germline, CDR1 is PRHDT and CDR2 FYEKMQ (reference sequence). CDR3 loop: CASSPRTILSMEYGYTF. DNA of the CDR3: TGTGCCAGCAGCCCCCGGACAATTCTTTCCATGGAATATGGCTACACCTTC.

The chain links TRBV11-2 to TRBJ2-2; TRBD1 matches at 7 bases. Germline CDR1 and CDR2: SGHAT and FQNNGV. V shed 4 bases and J 3 bases; nucleotides not matched to a gene: 11. This CDR3 spans 17 amino acids. For the CDR3, the DNA is TGTGCCAGCAGCTCGAAATCCGGACAGGCCGACACCGGGGAGCTGTTTTTT. This codes for CASSSKSGQADTGELFF.

This chain uses TRBV7-9 with TRBJ1-5, with 12 bases lining up with TRBD1. V lost 4 bases, J lost 8 bases, and 9 bases stayed unmatched. The germline gives CDR1 SEHNR, CDR2 FQNEAQ (reference sequence). The CDR3 has 16 residues. CDR3 coding DNA: TGTGCCAGCAGCTATTCCGGGACAGGGGGCGGAAAGCCCCAGCATTTT. Amino acid sequence: CASSYSGTGGGKPQHF.

The CDR3 DNA is TGTGCCAGCAGCTTAGGGGCTGGCTCATACAATGAGCAGTTCTTC. It codes for CASSLGAGSYNEQFF. The chain uses TRBV7-2 and TRBJ2-1; D is undetermined. Germline-derived CDR1 and CDR2 are SGHTA and FQGNSA. Trimming pared 1 base from V and 4 bases from J, leaving 11 bases between. The CDR3 is 15 amino acids.

V is TRBV19 and J is TRBJ2-2, with no clear D. With 4 bases removed from V and 4 bases from J, the gap between germline ends came to 7 bases. The germline gives CDR1 LNHDA, CDR2 SQIVND (reference sequence). The CDR3 runs 13 residues. The DNA for the CDR3 is TGTGCCAGTAGTACGACGGGCACCGGGGAGCTGTTTTTT. Residues: CASSTTGTGELFF.

This CDR3 reads CASSQAGTLQETQYF. For the CDR3, the DNA is TGCGCCAGCAGCCAGGCCGGGACACTCCAAGAGACCCAGTACTTC. The V call is TRBV4-3, the J call TRBJ2-5; D is perhaps TRBD1 (6 bases). Germline V gene sequence: CDR1 LGHNA, CDR2 YSLEER. This CDR3 is 15 amino acids long. Trimming stripped 3 bases from V and 1 base from J, with 12 bases between.

The chain carries TRBV10-1 and TRBJ2-3; possibly TRBD1 for D (6 bases). V was shortened by 1 base and J by 3 bases, with 8 bases between the two germline ends. Looked up from germline, CDR1 is WNHNN and CDR2 is SYGVQD (reference sequence). CDR3 size: 14 residues. For the CDR3, the DNA is TGCGCCAGCAGTGAGTTTACAGGGACAGATACGCAGTATTTT. This gives the protein CASSEFTGTDTQYF.

The V and J genes are TRBV9 and TRBJ1-6; D not certain. CDR3 length equals 14 residues. Germline V gene sequence: CDR1 SGDLS, CDR2 YYNGEE. The V end was cut by 3 bases, the J end by 5 bases, with 9 bases between. CDR3: CASSGLPNNSPLHF. The CDR3 region has the DNA TGTGCCAGCAGCGGACTACCCAATAATTCACCCCTCCACTTT.

The V gene is TRBV6-5, the J gene TRBJ1-5; D is perhaps TRBD1 (6 bases). Trimming shortened V by 8 bases and J by 4 bases, and 15 bases separated the two germline ends. The germline V gene encodes CDR1 MNHEY and CDR2 SVGAGI. This CDR3 contains 14 residues. The CDR3 DNA follows: TGTGCCAGCGGGTTCAGGGGACGAAATCAGCCCCAGCATTTT. It is translated as CASGFRGRNQPQHF.